Described below is a single T cell receptor beta chain sequence and its context. The RNA, roughly 0.45 to 1 ug, was put through reverse transcription using random hexamers. MiXCR, applied by TCRdb to the immunoSEQ multiplex PCR reads, yields one record per CDR3 protein. Of approximately 140,000 distinct CDR3 sequences in the sample, nearly 95% are singletons; the top ten hold approximately 0.25%. The data were obtained in a study of CD8 T cells in Susac syndrome. Deletions cut 3 bases from V and 9 bases from J, with 15 bases between. The CDR3 runs to 14 residues. The germline gives CDR1 LNHNV, CDR2 YYDKDF (reference sequence). Isolation of CD8+ and CD4+ T cells was performed negatively, whereas enrichment of TEMRA cells was done by FACS.

The V and J genes are TRBV15 and TRBJ2-1; D tentatively fits TRBD1 or TRBD2 (5 bases each). The source material was CD8+ T cells from PBMCs. This TCR was sampled from a human donor in good health. CDR3 amino acids: CATSRARGEGEQFF. For the CDR3, the DNA is TGTGCCACCAGCAGGGCACGGGGCGAGGGTGAGCAGTTCTTC. Looking up the rest from reference TRBV15 and TRBJ2-1 gives the full variable domain: DAMVIQNPRYQVTQFGKPVTLSCSQTLNHNVMYWYQQKSSQAPKLLFHYYDKDFNNEADTPDNFQSRRPNTSFCFLDIRSPGLGDTAMYLCATSRARGEGEQFFGPGTRLTVL.